This passage covers 16 T cell receptor beta chains from one sample sequenced in a study of T cells after yellow fever vaccination. In TCRdb, the 5' RACE reads were re-called with MiXCR into one record per CDR3 protein. This repertoire shows around 150,000 distinct CDR3 sequences, almost 7% found once; its top ten account for roughly 2.5%. The sequences come from CD4+ T cells sorted from PBMCs, collected 5 to 6 days after the first yellow fever vaccination. The receptor set was obtained from a man younger than 30 who received the YFV17D yellow fever vaccine.

This clonotype was found a few times. CDR3 sequence reads: CASSRRRGYTF. The CDR3 coding sequence is TGTGCCAGCAGTCGGCGTCGTGGCTACACCTTC. The chain recombines TRBV12-3 or TRBV12-4 with TRBJ1-2; D is uncertain. Trimming stripped 5 bases from V and 7 bases from J, with 8 bases between. The CDR3 runs to 11 residues.

This clonotype came up many times. The chain joins TRBV6-1 to TRBJ1-3, with D unclear. V lost 2 bases and J lost 3, with 2 bases in between. The germline V gene has CDR1 MNHNS and CDR2 SASEGT. CDR3 size: 12 residues. This CDR3 reads CASSEIGNTIYF. In DNA, the CDR3 is TGTGCCAGCAGTGAAATTGGAAACACCATATATTTT.

This clonotype has a count of ten or more. This chain uses TRBV5-1 with TRBJ1-2; D remains ambiguous. The CDR3 runs 13 residues. Looked up from germline, CDR1 is SGHRS and CDR2 is YFSETQ. The V end was cut by 2 bases, the J end by 6 bases, with 11 bases between. As DNA, the CDR3 is TGCGCCAGCAGCTTTCCCACGGGAGATGGCTACACCTTC. As protein: CASSFPTGDGYTF.

The chain joins TRBV7-2 to TRBJ1-5; no clear D gene. CDR3 size: 13 residues. The germline CDR1 and CDR2 sequences are SGHTA and FQGNSA. V gave up 1 base and J gave up 5 bases, with 6 bases separating them. In DNA form, the CDR3 reads TGTGCCAGCAGCTTAGAGGTCGATCAGCCCCAGCATTTT. Translation gives CASSLEVDQPQHF.

Points on this clonotype: One end of the junction is discordant with germline, which a read error may explain. The V and J genes are TRBV18 and TRBJ2-1, with 10 nucleotides matching TRBD2. The CDR3 is 16 amino acids. Germline-derived CDR1 and CDR2 are KGHSH and LQKENI. The CDR3 sequence is CASSPPRLAGYNEQFF. The CDR3 DNA reads as TGTGCCAGCTCGCCACCCCGACTAGCGGGTTACAATGAGCAGTTCTTC.

Many counts were recorded for this clonotype. CDR3 DNA: TGTGCCAGTAGTGGACAGGTCAATCAGCCCCAGCATTTT. Translation gives CASSGQVNQPQHF. The chain carries TRBV19 and TRBJ1-5; 7 nucleotides align to TRBD1. Unmatched junction bases numbered 1, after V lost 5 bases and J lost 3 bases. Germline-derived CDR1 and CDR2 are LNHDA and SQIVND (reference sequence). The CDR3 is 13 residues long. Full variable domain (outside the CDR3, taken from reference TRBV19 and TRBJ1-5): DGGITQSPKYLFRKEGQNVTLSCEQNLNHDAMYWYRQDPGQGLRLIYYSQIVNDFQKGDIAEGYSVSREKKESFPLTVTSAQKNPTAFYLCASSGQVNQPQHFGDGTRLSIL.

The chain carries TRBV20-1 and TRBJ2-3; D may be TRBD2 (5 bases). The CDR3 extends over 11 amino acids. The V gene's germline CDR1 is DFQATT and CDR2 SNEGSKA (reference sequence). Trimming shortened V by 0 bases and J by 10 bases, and 8 bases separated the two germline ends. Written as DNA, the CDR3 is TGCAGTGCTAGAGATCCGGGGTCGCAGTATTTT. This translates into CSARDPGSQYF.

This clonotype was counted at least ten times. The chain uses TRBV5-1 and TRBJ2-5; possible D gene TRBD1, 5 bases. Trimming removed 0 bases at V and 4 bases at J, with 13 bases between. Germline CDR1 is SGHRS and CDR2 is YFSETQ. This CDR3 comprises 15 residues. For the CDR3, the DNA is TGCGCCAGCAGCTTGGGGGGCTCTGGTGGAGAGACCCAGTACTTC. Protein: CASSLGGSGGETQYF.

This clonotype occurred a few times. This chain connects TRBV6-2 or TRBV6-3 to TRBJ2-3; 8 bases are shared with TRBD2. The CDR3 contains 15 residues. V shed 2 bases and J 7 bases; nucleotides not matched to a gene: 8. Germline V gene sequence: CDR1 MNHEY, CDR2 SVGEGT. The CDR3 region is CASSYTSGGPHTQYF. CDR3 sequence (DNA): TGTGCCAGCAGTTACACCAGCGGGGGACCCCATACGCAGTATTTT.

This clonotype appeared a few times. The chain employs TRBV6-1 and TRBJ2-7, with 7 bases that match TRBD1. V shed 7 bases and J 2 bases; nucleotides not matched to a gene: 2. The V gene's germline CDR1 is MNHNS and CDR2 SASEGT. This CDR3 is 12 amino acids long. CDR3 sequence: CASIGTAYEQYV. DNA for the CDR3: TGTGCCAGCATTGGGACAGCCTACGAGCAGTACGTC.

In the case of this clonotype: This may be a read error: a much more frequent sequence differs by one nucleotide. The V and J genes are TRBV4-3 and TRBJ2-3; TRBD2 agrees at 12 bases. CDR1 is LGHNA, CDR2 YSLEER, per germline. This CDR3 contains 14 residues. CDR3 amino acids: CASRQGTSGDTQYF. The CDR3 DNA reads TGCGCCAGCAGACAAGGGACTAGCGGGGATACGCAGTATTTT.

This clonotype was seen repeatedly, ten times or more. J is TRBJ1-2 and V is TRBV7-2, with 7 nucleotides matching TRBD1. V trimming: 3 bases; J trimming: 0 bases; junction bases outside the gene matches: 7. Germline V CDR1 and CDR2: SGHTA, FQGNSA. The CDR3 covers 16 residues. This CDR3 reads CASSFGTAKSNYGYTF. The CDR3 DNA sequence: TGTGCCAGCAGCTTCGGGACAGCTAAATCTAACTATGGCTACACCTTC.

The chain employs TRBV27 and TRBJ1-6; D gene unclear. V was clipped by 3 bases and J by 5 bases, with 8 bases between them. Germline V gives CDR1 MNHEY, CDR2 SMNVEV (reference sequence). The CDR3 contains 14 residues. The CDR3 DNA sequence: TGTGCCAGCAGTTTGGGAGGAGATAATTCACCCCTCCACTTT. This gives the protein CASSLGGDNSPLHF.

This clonotype was picked up many times. The chain joins TRBV5-1 to TRBJ2-1; D not resolved. Trimming cost V 0 bases and J 6 bases, with 10 bases left between them. From germline, CDR1 is SGHRS and CDR2 YFSETQ. The CDR3 has 14 residues. The CDR3 spells CASSLGAVSNEQFF. CDR3 DNA: TGCGCCAGCAGCTTGGGGGCAGTCTCCAATGAGCAGTTCTTC. Filled out from reference TRBV5-1 and TRBJ2-1, the complete variable domain reads KAGVTQTPRYLIKTRGQQVTLSCSPISGHRSVSWYQQTPGQGLQFLFEYFSETQRNKGNFPGRFSGRQFSNSRSEMNVSTLELGDSALYLCASSLGAVSNEQFFGPGTRLTVL.

This clonotype was counted at least ten times. V is TRBV6-5 and J is TRBJ2-3; the D gene is possibly TRBD2 (5 bases). Trimming cost V 0 bases and J 6 bases, with 16 bases left between them. Germline loops: CDR1 MNHEY, CDR2 SVGAGI. The CDR3 extends over 16 amino acids. DNA for the CDR3: TGTGCCAGCAGTTACTCCGGGATCCAGCCTACGGATACGCAGTATTTT. This sequence encodes CASSYSGIQPTDTQYF.

This clonotype has a handful of counts. J is TRBJ2-4 and V is TRBV10-3, with D tentatively TRBD2 (5 bases). The CDR3 is made up of 16 amino acids. The V gene's germline CDR1 is ENHRY and CDR2 SYGVKD. Trimming left V 0 bases short and J 0 bases short, with 9 bases between. CDR3 sequence (DNA): TGTGCCATCAGTGAGTCTGCGGGTTTAGCCAAAAACATTCAGTACTTC. It specifies CAISESAGLAKNIQYF.